This passage covers 10 T cell receptor beta chains from one sample sequenced in a study of blood T cell repertoires in COVID-19. Here immunoSEQ multiplex PCR was the method, and the copy in TCRdb shows in-frame clones only, minus some. The sample records about 160,000 clones, about 86% being singletons. Material for sequencing was peripheral blood. The receptors were sampled from a man between 70 and 80 years old with acute or convalescent COVID-19.

This chain joins TRBV7-8 and TRBJ2-1; no clear D. This CDR3 contains 15 residues. CDR1 is SGHVS and CDR2 is FQNEAQ in the germline V gene. Trimming stripped 5 bases from V and 1 base from J, with 12 bases between. The CDR3: CASSPLANSYNEQFF. CDR3 DNA sequence: TGTGCCAGCAGCCCCCTCGCGAATTCCTACAATGAGCAGTTCTTC.

This clone was observed many times. CDR3 sequence: CASSQTRGYEQYF. CDR3 in DNA: TGCGCCAGCAGCCAAACCAGGGGTTACGAGCAGTACTTC. The chain has TRBV4-3 and TRBJ2-7, with a tentative D call TRBD1 (6 bases). Germline V gene data show CDR1 as LGHNA and CDR2 as YSLEER. Trimming removed 2 bases from V and 4 bases from J, with 9 bases in between. This CDR3 has 13 residues.

This clone appeared once. This chain uses TRBV5-4 with TRBJ2-3, with 7 bases identical to TRBD2. Germline CDR1 reads SGHNT; CDR2 reads YYREEE (reference sequence). With 0 bases clipped from V and 6 bases from J, the junction kept 10 bases outside the gene matches. The CDR3 has 16 amino acids. CDR3 in DNA: TGTGCCAGCAGCTTGGCGGGGCTAGCGGTCAGGGATACGCAGTATTTT. This encodes CASSLAGLAVRDTQYF. The full variable domain, rest sourced from reference TRBV5-4 and TRBJ2-3, is ETGVTQSPTHLIKTRGQQVTLRCSSQSGHNTVSWYQQALGQGPQFIFQYYREEENGRGNFPPRFSGLQFPNYSSELNVNALELDDSALYLCASSLAGLAVRDTQYFGPGTRLTVL.

This chain uses TRBV19 with TRBJ1-5; 10 bases fit TRBD1. J lost 5 bases, V lost 8 bases, and 9 bases had no gene match. Germline CDR1 reads LNHDA; CDR2 reads SQIVND (reference sequence). The CDR3 contains 15 residues. CDR3 nucleotide sequence: TGTGCCAGTCGGCTACTCGACAGGGGGCATCAGCCCCAGCATTTT. Residues: CASRLLDRGHQPQHF.

The rearrangement uses TRBV28 and TRBJ2-7; 8 bases fit TRBD2. The germline V gene encodes CDR1 MDHEN and CDR2 SYDVKM. The CDR3 sequence is 15 residues long. Germline trimming cut 7 bases from V and 3 bases from J; bases unmatched to any gene: 11. The CDR3 nucleotides read TGTGCCAGCAAAGTCCCTAGCGGGCAAGACTACGAGCAGTACTTC. This translates into CASKVPSGQDYEQYF.

The chain has TRBV2 and TRBJ2-7; the D gene is possibly TRBD1 (6 bases). In germline, CDR1 is SNHLY, CDR2 FYNNEI. This CDR3 has 14 amino acids. V lost 5 bases and J 2 bases, leaving 13 bases between the germline ends. In DNA form, the CDR3 reads TGTGCCAGCAGTTTTCCTTCAGGGGCCTACGAGCAGTACTTC. As protein: CASSFPSGAYEQYF.

The chain joins TRBV27 to TRBJ2-2; TRBD2 matches at 10 bases. CDR1 is MNHEY, CDR2 SMNVEV, per germline (reference sequence). J gave up 2 bases and V 5 bases, and 14 bases lay outside the gene matches. CDR3 length: 19 amino acids. This CDR3 reads CASSTHLSGRAGNTGELFF. The CDR3 region has the DNA TGTGCCAGCAGTACCCATCTAAGCGGGAGGGCCGGCAACACCGGGGAGCTGTTTTTT.

The chain has TRBV6-2 or TRBV6-3 and TRBJ2-5; TRBD2 matches at 13 bases. CDR1 and CDR2 (germline): MNHEY, SVGEGT. The CDR3 extends over 17 amino acids. Unmatched junction bases numbered 8, after V lost 5 bases and J lost 2 bases. CDR3 protein: CASSRTSGRREQETQYF. The CDR3 bases are TGTGCCAGCAGTCGGACTAGCGGGAGAAGGGAACAAGAGACCCAGTACTTC.

This chain joins TRBV10-3 and TRBJ2-7, with 7 bases identical to TRBD2. There are 15 residues in the CDR3. Germline V gives CDR1 ENHRY, CDR2 SYGVKD. The V gene end was trimmed by 4 bases and the J gene end by 4 bases; junction bases not matched to a gene: 10. The CDR3 loop reads CAISAPRTSSYEQYF. CDR3 coding DNA: TGTGCCATCAGTGCGCCACGGACTAGTTCTTACGAGCAGTACTTC.

V and J are TRBV5-1 and TRBJ1-2; the match to TRBD1 covers 8 bases. The V gene's germline CDR1 is SGHRS and CDR2 YFSETQ. This CDR3 has 14 amino acids. With 4 bases clipped from V and 4 bases from J, the junction kept 6 bases outside the gene matches. CDR3: CASSDRTGSYGYTF. The CDR3 region has the DNA TGCGCCAGCAGCGACCGGACAGGGAGCTATGGCTACACCTTC.